This TCR beta chain was profiled in a study of cytomegalovirus exposure and HLA in healthy donors (dated by TCRdb to between 2016 and 2019). A note on the overall study: According to an earlier analysis of 587 of the donors, 150 million to 200 million T cells yielded 90 million to 140 million unique TCR beta sequences and 250 to 350 Gb of sequence data. On average, roughly 250,000 unique TCR beta nucleotide sequences were sequenced per donor among a few hundred genotyped donors of the cohort, with about 17% of those sequences being non-productive. The genetic ancestry cluster associated with self-reported Caucasian donors included 65% to 90% of the roughly 400 genotyped donors. The aim of the study was to test whether cataloging public T cell receptors could identify signatures of past pathogen exposure. Using immunosequencing, the study profiled T cell repertoires from fewer than 850 subjects and related those repertoires to cytomegalovirus serostatus. Donor age, sex, ethnicity and CMV serostatus were collected together with the repertoire data. A later analysis re-examined previously published TCR beta repertoires from 500 to 700 donors and added high-resolution HLA genotyping to investigate patterns of TCR occurrence. To decide whether each TCR beta V gene segment behaved as functional or pseudogenic, an earlier analysis of approximately 600 of the donors relied on high-throughput TCR beta sequencing. Along with the approximately 670-subject first cohort, a separate validation cohort of about 110 different subjects was used. In the later analysis, no new phenotypic data were used to find candidate immune exposures; instead, reliance was placed on TCR beta sequences and their occurrence across donors. All discovery cohort repertoires had been generated using a single sequencing platform. A later genetic analysis took genome-wide SNP genotypes for about 55% of the roughly 700 donors and used that subset as a discovery cohort. The number of donors typed differed by locus, with roughly 629-640 for A, B, C, DRB1 and DQB1, around 560 for DQA1, 600 to 610 for DPA1, and under 490 for DPB1. Because of strong linkage in the cohort, five DR-DQ haplotypes were treated as single units for association and clustering. An early release that covered roughly 600 HLA-typed donors contained about 300 gigabases of sequencing data and tens of millions of unique TCR sequences. HLA typing included class I and class II loci at four-digit resolution. High-throughput TCR immunosequencing, statistical association of individual TCRs with disease status, and machine learning were combined to predict cytomegalovirus infection status.

In total, roughly 670 healthy bone marrow donors made up the cohort. All cohort members were sampled while nominally healthy, although unrecorded immune exposures were likely present. The donor was CMV seronegative and was included in the group of around 320 seronegative cohort members. Every donor gave a peripheral blood sample, and the peripheral blood mononuclear cells from that sample were used for TCR beta sequencing. The Qiagen DNeasy Blood Extraction Kit was used to extract genomic DNA from the blood cell samples. Spanning cysteine to phenylalanine, the CDR3 consists of 14 amino acids. The entry retains the CDR3 DNA only, 42 bases that are in frame from base 1. Deletion took 5 bases off V and 4 bases off J, with a span of 15 bases between the germline ends. CDR1 MNHEY and CDR2 SMNVEV are derived from the germline V gene (reference sequence). Library prep was done by the immunoSEQ multiplex PCR assay. For the multiplex PCR, a mixture combining 60 forward primers for TCR Vbeta segments and 13 reverse primers for TCR Jbeta segments was used. Amplification of the CDR3 region of rearranged TCR beta genes was performed with a multiplex PCR assay on genomic DNA. The Illumina HiSeq System was used to sequence the amplified TCR beta libraries as 87-base-pair reads. As for the authors' bioinformatics: Across the roughly 640 repertoires, a later analysis counted 80 million or so unique TCR beta chains, about 10 million of which were shared by at least two donors. A nearest-neighbor algorithm error-corrected the raw reads and collapsed the reads into unique sequences, merging closely related sequences to remove PCR and sequencing errors. CDR3 sequences were aligned to IMGT reference sequences to assign V, D and J gene segments. For a sequence to be retained, at least a six-nucleotide match to both a V gene segment and a J gene segment was required. Rearrangements were classified as productive when the CDR3 lacked stop codons and remained in frame with V and J, and all other rearrangements were classified as non-productive. CDR3 was defined according to IMGT convention as the region running from the second conserved V-encoded cysteine to the conserved J-encoded phenylalanine. Sequences without an unambiguous match to a single V gene segment were excluded from the earlier analysis of approximately 560 of the donors. In an earlier analysis of 587 of the donors, V segments were called functional above 56.7% productive rearrangements and were called segregating when the between-donor standard deviation exceeded 5%. A statistical classification framework was built for diagnosing cytomegalovirus status from the catalog of TCR beta chain sequences. V and J gene assignment, in a later analysis, came from comparing TCR nucleotide sequences with IMGT/GENE-DB human TR gene sequences. The TCRdist pipeline was used in a later analysis to assign CDR3 sequences and most-parsimonious VDJ recombination scenarios. In a later analysis, each TCR beta chain was defined by its CDR3 amino acid sequence together with its V-gene family, and reads without a unique V-gene family were excluded. A later analysis removed 600 or so highly shared, low-generation-probability nucleotide sequences to deal with suspected cross-contamination and a sequencing artifact. In a later analysis, a clonal expansion index was calculated for each public chain from normalized within-repertoire ranks of inferred template counts. A later analysis computed generation probabilities with a VDJ recombination model fitted to out-of-frame rearrangements, and checked the results against IGoR. In a later analysis, TCR-TCR, TCR-HLA and TCR-CMV co-occurrence was scored with hypergeometric tests, and a repertoire-size bias correction was applied to TCR pairs. To estimate false discovery rates, a later analysis permuted the HLA or CMV assignments 20 times. A later analysis grouped co-occurring TCRs with DBSCAN, adding TCRdist sequence similarity when clustering within HLA-allele-positive subsets. Repertoires with fewer than 30,000 or more than 120,000 public chains, plus five repertoires with anomalous nucleotide sharing, were excluded from co-occurrence clustering. In its TCRdb copy, this immuneACCESS table keeps in-frame sequences only and misses some clones. Where compared with another copy, unresolved V genes explain less than half of these, and the others have no known cause. The V and J calls and the clone size are those of that table, but D and trimming were determined from the DNA. This sample has 110,000 to 150,000 clones in its table, and about 70% of those were observed once. The ten largest clones capture around 2% of the sample.

Turning to this clone: Its antigen target is currently unknown. Per-base qualities were not stored, and no clone one base away is much larger.

What the study reported, not specific to this receptor: This cohort had only TCR beta chains sequenced, and the lack of alpha or paired-chain data limited which features could be detected. In a later analysis, HLA-associated TCR beta chains were found to be more clonally expanded and to have lower generation probabilities than equally common non-associated chains. In the study, some 180 TCR beta chains were listed as associated with cytomegalovirus. HLA typing was unavailable for some donors at each locus, so association tests used only the typed subset. A further reported finding was that TCR beta sequences accurately predicted the HLA-A and HLA-B alleles for most subjects in the first cohort. According to a later analysis, TCR association rates differed among HLA loci, with DRB1 alleles showing the most associated TCRs and HLA-C alleles showing the fewest. Some IMGT-functional V segments, including TRBV6-2 and TRBV6-3, could not be told apart with the 87-base-pair reads, so those segments were excluded. The authors suggested that the approach could potentially be extended to other disease states and immunological phenotypes. When HLA alleles, especially DR and DQ, strongly co-occurred, attributing TCR associations to individual alleles was difficult. A later analysis reported that several top co-occurrence clusters appeared linked to parvovirus B19, influenza, CMV and Epstein-Barr virus. A few of the identified cytomegalovirus-associated TCR beta chains were confirmed in vitro to be specific for cytomegalovirus antigens. The sequencing pipeline was judged likely to have produced a cluster of highly shared sequence variants as a technical artifact. Most TCR sequences were seen in very few donors, while some public TCRs were found in many individuals. Approximately 16 rarely observed V segments, including chromosome 9 orphons, were excluded from the earlier analysis of approximately 500 of the donors because counts were too low. Immune exposure information for the cohort was limited to CMV serostatus. Most CMV-associated TCR beta chains appeared to be HLA-restricted in a later analysis, and the HLA associations seemed to be driven largely by CMV exposure. In a later genetic analysis, fewer N-insertions in productive TCRs were reported among donors in an Asian-associated ancestry cluster than the roughly 700-donor mean. A later analysis associated about 17,000 TCR beta sequences with specific HLA alleles at a false discovery rate of 0.05. A later genetic analysis associated a missense DCLRE1C variant with V-gene and J-gene trimming of TCR beta chains, and an independent cohort replicated the association. Sequencing depth was assumed to be roughly uniform across donors in the presence/absence analyses, though that assumption may not hold. In an earlier analysis of about 600 of the donors, most TCR beta V segments appeared in productive rearrangements about 90% or about 30% of the time, broadly matching IMGT annotations. The classifier was reported to diagnose cytomegalovirus status with high specificity and sensitivity in both the original and validation cohorts. Correlated functional status among segregating V segments might be attributable to linkage disequilibrium, but an unknown experimental factor could not be ruled out.

The receptor comes from a woman aged 35 to 49 in good health and CMV-seronegative. Sequencing input: PBMCs. The rearranged chain carries TRBV27 and TRBJ2-7; the D region possibly corresponds to TRBD2 (6 bases align). The nucleotides are TGTGCCAGCAGTCCCGCCGGGACTGTTTACGAGCAGTACTTC. Translated, it reads CASSPAGTVYEQYF.